A selection of T cell receptor beta chains follows, all from one sample in a study of human T cells and chemical hapten exposure. TCRdb used MiXCR to reprocess the 5' RACE reads, holding one entry per CDR3 protein. This sample has 95,000 to 120,000 distinct CDR3 sequences, with 19% found just once. Source of these receptors: a human donor in good health. Both conserved end residues are part of each CDR3. A D gene is named only where the DNA matches it firmly. Size is stated for part of the rows, as once, few or many counts, or as a class when the clone is expanded.

size: -
D: -
J: TRBJ2-7
V: TRBV7-9
DNA: TGTGCCAGCAGCTTAGTTAACCGAGACGAGCAGTACTTC
CDR3: CASSLVNRDEQYF

size: -
D: TRBD1
J: TRBJ1-1
V: TRBV5-1
DNA: TGCGCCAGCAGCTCACCGCCGGACAGGCCAACTATGGGTGAAGCTTTCTTT
CDR3: CASSSPPDRPTMGEAFF

size: -
D: -
J: TRBJ1-1
V: TRBV5-1
DNA: TGCGCCAGCAGCTTTCCCAACGAGGGTAGTGAAGCTTTCTTT
CDR3: CASSFPNEGSEAFF

size: few
D: -
J: TRBJ1-1
V: TRBV27
DNA: TGTGCCAGCAGTCCTGGGCCAGCGAACACTGAAGCTTTCTTT
CDR3: CASSPGPANTEAFF

size: -
D: -
J: TRBJ1-6
V: TRBV28
DNA: TGTGCCAGCAGGCTGACAGCCGAGGGTTCACCCCTCCACTTT
CDR3: CASRLTAEGSPLHF

size: -
D: TRBD1
J: TRBJ2-7
V: TRBV7-2
DNA: TGTGCCAGCAGCTCGCGCCCGACAGGGTTGGAGCAGTACTTC
CDR3: CASSSRPTGLEQYF

size: -
D: TRBD2
J: TRBJ2-5
V: TRBV27
DNA: TGTGCCAGCAGTCCCGGACTAGCGGTTGGGGAGACCCAGTACTTC
CDR3: CASSPGLAVGETQYF

size: -
D: -
J: TRBJ2-3
V: TRBV3-1
DNA: TGTGCCAGCAGACCTGGGACGGTGAGCACAGATACGCAGTATTTT
CDR3: CASRPGTVSTDTQYF

size: -
D: -
J: TRBJ1-2
V: TRBV4-1
DNA: TGCGCCAGCAGCCAAGGATCCAGGGCTACGAACTATGGCTACACCTTC
CDR3: CASSQGSRATNYGYTF

size: once
D: -
J: TRBJ1-1
V: TRBV12-3/TRBV12-4
DNA: TGTGCCAGCGCCCCCGGGGCTTTCTTT
CDR3: CASAPGAFF

size: -
D: -
J: TRBJ2-3
V: TRBV20-1
DNA: TGCAGTCCGGGGAGTGGGACTTACACAGATACGCAGTATTTT
CDR3: CSPGSGTYTDTQYF

size: -
D: TRBD1
J: TRBJ1-5
V: TRBV6-5
DNA: TGTGCCAGCAGTTACGCGGGACAGGGCAATCAGCCCCAGCATTTT
CDR3: CASSYAGQGNQPQHF

size: few
D: -
J: TRBJ1-6
V: TRBV5-1
DNA: TGCGCCAGCAGCTTGGAGCGCAGTAATTCACCCCTCCACTTT
CDR3: CASSLERSNSPLHF

size: -
D: -
J: TRBJ2-3
V: TRBV5-6
DNA: TGTGCCAGCAGCTTGTCGTGGCACAGAGAGGCAGATACGCAGTATTTT
CDR3: CASSLSWHREADTQYF

size: -
D: -
J: TRBJ2-3
V: TRBV27
DNA: TGTGCCAGCAGACTAGTCGTGACAGCAGATACGCAGTATTTT
CDR3: CASRLVVTADTQYF

size: -
D: -
J: TRBJ1-2
V: TRBV9
DNA: TGTGCCAGCAGCGACCCCCTAATGGCCTATGGCTACACCTTC
CDR3: CASSDPLMAYGYTF

size: -
D: TRBD1
J: TRBJ1-1
V: TRBV10-3
DNA: TGTGCCATCAGTGATAAGGGGGCGGGCGACACTGAAGCTTTCTTT
CDR3: CAISDKGAGDTEAFF

size: -
D: -
J: TRBJ1-1
V: TRBV20-1
DNA: TGCAGTGCTCCCGCTCGGCTGGCCGCCTTGACTTTCTTT
CDR3: CSAPARLAALTFF

size: -
D: -
J: TRBJ1-5
V: TRBV28
DNA: TGTGCCAGCAGGCCACGCGGGACACGGAAGAGCAATCAGCCCCAGCATTTT
CDR3: CASRPRGTRKSNQPQHF

size: -
D: TRBD2
J: TRBJ2-7
V: TRBV9
DNA: TGTGCCAGCAGTGGGACTAGCGGGAACGAGCAGTACTTC
CDR3: CASSGTSGNEQYF

size: few
D: TRBD1
J: TRBJ2-5
V: TRBV29-1
DNA: TGCAGCTTCACAGGGGGCAGGAAGGGGGAGACCCAGTACTTC
CDR3: CSFTGGRKGETQYF

size: few
D: TRBD2
J: TRBJ2-3
V: TRBV4-1
DNA: TGCGCCAGCAGCCTACCCTCCGGGGTAGCGGGAGTGGCAGATACGCAGTATTTT
CDR3: CASSLPSGVAGVADTQYF

size: -
D: -
J: TRBJ2-1
V: TRBV6-2/TRBV6-3
DNA: TGTGCCAGCAGTACGAGGACCCCTTTGTCGGGAAATGAGCAGTTCTTC
CDR3: CASSTRTPLSGNEQFF

size: once
D: TRBD2
J: TRBJ2-4
V: TRBV4-1
DNA: TGCGCCAGCAGCCCGTATGGGGGGGGAGTGGACAAAAACATTCAGTACTTC
CDR3: CASSPYGGGVDKNIQYF

size: many
D: TRBD1
J: TRBJ2-7
V: TRBV6-6
DNA: TGTGCCAGCAGTTATGAGGGACAGGGCTACTACGAGCAGTACTTC
CDR3: CASSYEGQGYYEQYF

size: many
D: TRBD2
J: TRBJ2-1
V: TRBV2
DNA: TGTGCCAGCAGGGAGGTGGGACTAGCGCGATACAATGAGCAGTTCTTC
CDR3: CASREVGLARYNEQFF

size: many
D: -
J: TRBJ2-7
V: TRBV7-9
DNA: TGTGCCAGCACCCCCCGCACGGGCTCCGTGCCCTACGAGCAGTACTTC
CDR3: CASTPRTGSVPYEQYF

size: many
D: -
J: TRBJ2-7
V: TRBV11-2
DNA: TGTGCCACCAACACTGGAGGGGACGCCTACGAGCAGTACTTC
CDR3: CATNTGGDAYEQYF

size: -
D: TRBD2
J: TRBJ2-5
V: TRBV19
DNA: TGTGCCAGTAGTATGACTAGCCAACAAGAGACCCAGTACTTC
CDR3: CASSMTSQQETQYF

size: medium-sized
D: -
J: TRBJ2-3
V: TRBV28
DNA: TGTGCCAGCAGTTTATACTCGGGGCTAGTCGCGCAGTATTTT
CDR3: CASSLYSGLVAQYF

size: few
D: -
J: TRBJ2-4
V: TRBV15
DNA: TGTGCCACCAGCACCGGGGGACTAGCCAAAAACATTCAGTACTTC
CDR3: CATSTGGLAKNIQYF